These 5 T cell receptor beta chains came from one sample sequenced in a study of T-cell reconstitution after alpha-beta-depleted transplantation in children. Unique molecular identifiers were incorporated into the prepared TCRbeta library. TCRdb used MiXCR to reprocess the PCR reads, holding one entry per CDR3 protein. The data show a few hundred thousand distinct CDR3 sequences, with around 10% seen just once and around 2.4% held by the top ten. The source was PBMCs from the stem cell graft donor, collected from the stem cell graft. The receptor set was obtained from a human donor who donated a stem cell graft to a child with acute lymphoblastic leukemia.

This clonotype came up a few times. The J gene is TRBJ1-6, the V gene TRBV27, with D hard to call. Germline V gene lookup returns CDR1 MNHEY and CDR2 SMNVEV (reference sequence). The CDR3 contains 17 residues. V gave up 3 bases and J gave up 1 base, with 13 bases separating them. Written as DNA, the CDR3 is TGTGCCAGCAGTTTTCGGGGTGGAGGGTCCTATAATTCACCCCTCCACTTT. Its protein product is CASSFRGGGSYNSPLHF.

This clonotype was found many times. The chain has TRBV7-2 and TRBJ2-5; unclear D gene. The CDR3 length is 14 residues. The germline CDR1 and CDR2 sequences are SGHTA and FQGNSA. The V end lost 2 bases, the J end lost 0 bases, and 7 bases lay between the germline ends. CDR3 residues: CASSLSAHQETQYF. DNA of the CDR3: TGTGCCAGCAGCTTATCAGCCCACCAAGAGACCCAGTACTTC.

The gene calls are TRBV5-1 and TRBJ2-7, with D maybe TRBD1 (5 bases). In germline, CDR1 is SGHRS, CDR2 YFSETQ. This CDR3 is 14 amino acids long. V was shortened by 2 bases and J by 2 bases, with 11 bases between the two germline ends. CDR3 sequence (DNA): TGCGCCAGCAGCTTTTGGCAGGGTGCCTACGAGCAGTACTTC. Translating it yields CASSFWQGAYEQYF.

CDR3 nucleotides: TGCGCCAGCAGCGACGGCGGGAGAGGGGACGAGCAGTACTTC. It specifies CASSDGGRGDEQYF. The rearrangement uses TRBV4-3 and TRBJ2-7; 7 bases fit TRBD2. Germline CDR1 LGHNA, CDR2 YSLEER. With V trimmed by 5 bases and J by 5 bases, 9 bases remained unmatched. CDR3 length: 14 residues.

This clonotype has only a few counts. The chain combines TRBV6-2 or TRBV6-3 with TRBJ2-2, with 8 bases identical to TRBD1. After removal of 1 base from V and 5 bases from J, the junction contained 6 bases not matched to a gene. This CDR3 is 16 amino acids long. Germline CDR1 is MNHEY and CDR2 is SVGEGT. CDR3 sequence: CASSYFGQGVTGELFF. Written as DNA, the CDR3 is TGTGCCAGCAGTTACTTCGGACAGGGAGTAACCGGGGAGCTGTTTTTT.